The clone carrying this T cell receptor (beta chain) has a count of ten or more. What it binds is unknown. The data were taken from a study of CD8 T cells in ankylosing spondylitis. Quantitative 5'-RACE with molecular barcodes was used to make the TCR beta libraries. TCRdb reprocessed the 5' RACE reads with MiXCR, giving one entry per CDR3 protein. The sample yields around 300,000 distinct CDR3 sequences, roughly 14% seen once. Points from the study as a whole: The clones that were linked to disease were reported to be significantly enriched in matched synovial fluid samples from ankylosing spondylitis patients. Disease-linked clones were found to be CD8+ and relatively rare in peripheral blood. Characteristic, it appeared, of ankylosing spondylitis blood was a TCR beta motif of roughly eight highly homologous variants.

The CDR3 length is 14 residues. Trimming took 5 bases from V and 6 from J; bases not matched to a gene: 8. Germline CDR1 and CDR2: SEHNR and FQNEAQ (reference sequence). The sequenced sample consisted of blood, either unsorted or a sorted T cell fraction (not recorded which). The chain is built from TRBV7-9 and TRBJ2-3, with TRBD1 identical over 7 bases. This sequence originates from a male donor with ankylosing spondylitis or in good health (not recorded which). CDR3 coding DNA: TGTGCCAGCAGCCGGACAGGACCCACCGATACGCAGTATTTT. Residues: CASSRTGPTDTQYF.